A single sample gave rise to the 25 T cell receptor beta chains below, sequenced in a study of tumor-infiltrating lymphocytes in primary liver carcinoma. Co-extraction of both nucleic acids (RNA and DNA) used roughly 18-32 mg of unsorted bulk tissue. With around 520 ng total RNA as template and a constant-region primer, TCR beta cDNA was made. Slightly modified ARM-PCR served as the procedure for the TCR beta libraries. These libraries came from three rounds of nested multiplex PCR. Primers for the first two PCR rounds were TRBV1-TRBV30 forward primers and a C-beta reverse primer (about 9 cycles per round). One entry per CDR3 protein, called by TCRdb with MiXCR from the multiplex PCR reads. The sample lists tens of thousands of distinct CDR3 sequences, under 75% occurring once. Sequences were obtained from tumor-adjacent normal liver tissue. These receptors originate from a man in his forties with primary liver carcinoma and hepatitis B virus infection.

Turning to this clonotype: Mismatch with germline at one junction end may stem from a read error. This chain uses TRBV6-5 with TRBJ2-1; D remains ambiguous. This CDR3 contains 14 residues. Germline V lookup: CDR1 MNHEY, CDR2 SVGAGI. The CDR3 nucleotides read TGTACCAGCAGTTACCAGCAAGGCGACAATGAGCAGTTCTTC. Protein: CTSSYQQGDNEQFF.

V usage is TRBV28 and J usage is TRBJ2-7, with D perhaps TRBD1 (5 bases). CDR3 length: 15 residues. Trimming left V 2 bases short and J 5 bases short, with 16 bases between. Germline V lookup: CDR1 MDHEN, CDR2 SYDVKM. The CDR3 is CASSLDMGRVHEQYF. The CDR3 bases are TGTGCCAGCAGTTTAGACATGGGGCGCGTTCACGAGCAGTACTTC.

J is TRBJ2-2 and V is TRBV10-2; D may be TRBD1 or TRBD2 (5 bases each). This CDR3 has 14 residues. Germline V gene lookup returns CDR1 WSHSY and CDR2 SAAADI. Trimming removed 3 bases from V and 9 bases from J, with 14 bases in between. CDR3 bases: TGCGCCAGCAGTGACTGGGGGTACACAAGGGAGCTGTTTTTT. It specifies CASSDWGYTRELFF.

This chain joins TRBV12-3 or TRBV12-4 and TRBJ1-5; 8 bases line up with TRBD1. V shed 4 bases, J shed 6 bases, and the junction held 8 bases outside the gene matches. This CDR3 has 15 amino acids. The CDR3 coding sequence is TGTGCCAGCAGTTGGGACAGGAGGCTAATTCAGCCCCAGCATTTT. Translation: CASSWDRRLIQPQHF.

The chain recombines TRBV29-1 with TRBJ1-1; no clear D. The germline CDR1 and CDR2 sequences are SQVTM and ANQGSEA. The ends were cut back, 3 bases at V and 6 bases at J, with 14 bases in the middle. The CDR3 extends over 13 amino acids. The CDR3 nucleotides are TGCAGCGTTGAGCCAAGTCAGGAGGCTGAAGCTTTCTTT. This sequence encodes CSVEPSQEAEAFF.

As for this clonotype: An end of the junction does not agree with germline; a read error may underlie this. V usage is TRBV6-1 and J usage is TRBJ1-1; D uncertain. This CDR3 has 13 amino acids. From germline, CDR1 is MNHNS and CDR2 SASEGT. This chain's CDR3 is CASSAQTNTEAIF. The CDR3 DNA sequence: TGTGCCAGCAGTGCCCAGACGAACACTGAAGCTATCTTT.

Concerning this clonotype itself: Germline is not matched at one junction end, which may reflect a read error. The chain uses TRBV4-2 and TRBJ1-2; 8 bases line up with TRBD1. Germline assignment: CDR1 LGHNA and CDR2 YNFKEQ. CDR3 size: 15 residues. The CDR3 nucleotides are TGCGCCAGCAGCGAAGAGGCAGGGGGCGGATCTGGCTACACCTTC. Residues: CASSEEAGGGSGYTF.

A remark on this clonotype: At one of its ends the junction is not consistent with the germline gene, which may arise from a read error. The chain combines TRBV4-3 with TRBJ1-3; no clear D gene. The germline V gene encodes CDR1 LGHNA and CDR2 YSLEER. This CDR3 has 14 residues. The CDR3, as DNA: TGCGCCAACAGCCAATCAACCTCTGGAAACACCATATATTTT. Residues: CANSQSTSGNTIYF.

In this sample, this clonotype turned up a few times. This sequence joins TRBV18 and TRBJ2-3; D is uncertain. The CDR3 runs to 12 residues. CDR1 and CDR2 from the germline V gene are KGHSH and LQKENI. V gave up 3 bases and J gave up 3 bases, with 4 bases separating them. In DNA form, the CDR3 reads TGTGCCAGCTCACCCGTGACAGATACGCAGTATTTT. Protein: CASSPVTDTQYF. Looking up the rest from reference TRBV18 and TRBJ2-3 gives the full variable domain: NAGVMQNPRHLVRRRGQEARLRCSPMKGHSHVYWYRQLPEEGLKFMVYLQKENIIDESGMPKERFSAEFPKEGPSILRIQQVVRGDSAAYFCASSPVTDTQYFGPGTRLTVL.

This clonotype was found many times. The chain is built from TRBV5-1 and TRBJ2-1, with D uncertain. The V and J ends lost 0 bases and 4 bases respectively, with 8 bases between them. In germline, CDR1 is SGHRS, CDR2 YFSETQ. The CDR3 has 14 residues. In DNA form, the CDR3 reads TGCGCCAGCAGCTTGGAGTCCATTTACAATGAGCAGTTCTTC. The encoded protein is CASSLESIYNEQFF.

This clonotype was recorded at least ten times. This chain connects TRBV29-1 to TRBJ2-7; the match to TRBD2 covers 8 bases. The CDR3 extends over 12 amino acids. The ends lost 5 bases at V and 7 bases at J; junction bases unmatched: 7. Germline loops: CDR1 SQVTM, CDR2 ANQGSEA. CDR3 sequence: CSVRAGGSEQYF. CDR3 DNA sequence: TGCAGCGTTAGGGCGGGAGGTTCAGAGCAGTACTTC.

The rearrangement joins TRBV11-2 to TRBJ2-3; D not resolved. V was cut by 3 bases and J by 2 bases, with 12 bases left in between. The CDR3 runs to 15 residues. The germline gives CDR1 SGHAT, CDR2 FQNNGV. CDR3 region: CASSFTPQATDTQYF. CDR3 sequence (DNA): TGTGCCAGCAGCTTTACTCCCCAGGCCACAGATACGCAGTATTTT.

Comment on this clonotype: Since the CDR3 does not end with the conserved phenylalanine or tryptophan, this likely comes from a read error. V usage is TRBV11-2 and J usage is TRBJ2-7; the D gene is possibly TRBD2 (6 bases). V was shortened by 10 bases and J by 6 bases, with 19 bases between the two germline ends. The CDR3 sequence is 13 residues long. Germline loops: CDR1 SGHAT, CDR2 FQNNGV. The CDR3 is CANRFGGASEQYI. In DNA form, the CDR3 reads TGTGCCAACAGATTCGGAGGGGCTAGCGAGCAGTACATC.

About this clonotype: A much larger clonotype is one base distant, so this may be a read error. The genes are TRBV6-2 or TRBV6-3 and TRBJ1-5; D gene ambiguous. The V end lost 6 bases, the J end lost 1 base, and 13 bases lay between the germline ends. The CDR3 totals 15 residues. Germline V gene lookup returns CDR1 MNHEY and CDR2 SVGEGT. The CDR3 DNA sequence: TGTGCCAGCAGCCAACGAGGTGGCAGCAATCAGCCCCAGCATTTT. Translating it yields CASSQRGGSNQPQHF.

To note about this clonotype: Lacking the conserved final phenylalanine or tryptophan, this CDR3 likely reflects a read error. The chain carries TRBV11-1 and TRBJ2-1, with 8 nucleotides matching TRBD2. The trim removed 8 bases at V and 6 bases at J, leaving 12 bases unmatched. CDR1 SGHAT and CDR2 FQDESV come from the germline V gene (reference sequence). This CDR3 has 15 amino acids. The CDR3 DNA sequence: TGTGCCAGCCGGGGGGGGACAATCCTCTCCAATGAGCAGTTCTTA. Protein: CASRGGTILSNEQFL.

Details on this clonotype: At one end the junction does not follow the germline gene, possibly because of a read error. For the CDR3, the DNA is TGTGCCAGCGTCGGGACATGGAACACTGAAGCATTCTTT. Its translation is CASVGTWNTEAFF. V and J are TRBV12-3 or TRBV12-4 and TRBJ1-1; possible D gene TRBD1, 6 bases. This CDR3 comprises 13 residues.

CDR3 region: CASSFYGDSTDTQYF. As DNA, the CDR3 is TGTGCTAGTAGCTTCTACGGGGATAGCACAGATACGCAGTATTTT. This sequence joins TRBV11-2 and TRBJ2-3; D perhaps matches TRBD2 (5 bases). The CDR3 runs to 15 residues. Germline CDR1 reads SGHAT; CDR2 reads FQNNGV.

In its sample, this clonotype was seen many times. The chain couples TRBV5-1 to TRBJ2-2; the D gene could be TRBD1 or TRBD2 (5 bases each). The CDR3 loop spans 16 amino acids. Germline assignment: CDR1 SGHRS and CDR2 YFSETQ. V lost 3 bases and J lost 4, with 16 bases in between. The CDR3 is CASSYMLTTGTGELFF. The CDR3 coding sequence is TGCGCCAGCAGCTACATGCTGACTACAGGCACCGGGGAGCTGTTTTTT.

Worth noting for this clonotype: A much bigger clone sits one base away, suggesting this may be a read error. The chain links TRBV5-6 to TRBJ2-1; 7 bases line up with TRBD1. The CDR3 runs to 13 residues. CDR1 is SGHDT and CDR2 is YYEEEE in the germline V gene. CDR3 in amino acids: CVSSLQGGLGQFF. CDR3 DNA sequence: TGTGTCAGCAGCCTTCAAGGGGGCCTTGGGCAGTTCTTC.

Points on this clonotype: This may be a read error, as it is one base from a much larger clone. J is TRBJ2-7 and V is TRBV7-9, with D tentatively TRBD2 (5 bases). The germline gives CDR1 SEHNR, CDR2 FQNEAQ (reference sequence). This CDR3 contains 16 residues. The CDR3 nucleotides read TGTGCCAGCAGCTTAGTCCCCGGGATCCAACCTTACGAGAAGTACTTC. Encoded protein: CASSLVPGIQPYEKYF.

Concerning this clonotype itself: A much larger clone differs from this one at a single base, so this may be a read error. This CDR3 fails to terminate in the conserved phenylalanine or tryptophan, so it likely reflects a read error. This chain uses TRBV11-3 with TRBJ2-1, with a weak D call TRBD2 (6 bases). Germline loops: CDR1 SGHNT, CDR2 YENEEA. The CDR3 has 14 residues. Trimming removed 5 bases from V and 7 bases from J, with 15 bases in between. CDR3: CASSVGREKNEQFI. In nucleotides, the CDR3 is TGTGCCAGCAGCGTAGGACGGGAGAAAAATGAGCAGTTCATC.

This clonotype was observed at least ten times. In DNA, the CDR3 is TGCGCCAGCAGCCGAGGGTTAGGGGCCTACGAGCAGTACTTC. It yields the protein CASSRGLGAYEQYF. The chain links TRBV4-1 to TRBJ2-7; D could derive from TRBD1 or TRBD2 (5 bases each). Germline CDR1 and CDR2: MGHRA and YSYEKL. Trimming removed 4 bases at V and 2 bases at J, with 12 bases between. The CDR3 is 14 residues long.

As for this clonotype: At one boundary the junction diverges from the germline segment, which might be a read error. This rearrangement joins TRBV6-5 to TRBJ2-7, with 7 nucleotides matching TRBD1. The germline CDR1 and CDR2 sequences are MNHEY and SVGAGI. This CDR3 has 16 amino acids. This CDR3 reads CANRPGQAASFYEQYF. The CDR3 DNA reads as TGTGCCAATAGGCCCGGACAGGCAGCATCCTTTTACGAGCAGTACTTT.

This clonotype showed up just a few times. A much larger clone lies one base from this, so it may be a read error. No conserved phenylalanine or tryptophan ends this CDR3, so it is likely a read error. The rearrangement joins TRBV5-1 to TRBJ1-4; no clear D gene. The CDR3 runs 14 residues. V was pared by 3 bases and J by 5 bases, with 11 bases between. The V gene's germline CDR1 is SGHRS and CDR2 YFSETQ. The CDR3 protein is CASSWRRANEKLFL. The CDR3 DNA reads as TGCGCCAGCAGCTGGAGGAGAGCAAATGAAAAACTGTTTCTT.

Of note for this clonotype: The junction shows a germline mismatch at one end, possibly a read error. V gene TRBV12-3 or TRBV12-4 combines with J gene TRBJ2-7, with 8 bases lining up with TRBD1. The CDR3 consists of 14 residues. The CDR3, as DNA: TGTACCAGCAGTAGGGCAGGGGGCCTTCACGAGCAGTACTTC. It is translated as CTSSRAGGLHEQYF.